This TCR beta chain was sequenced during a study of sequential checkpoint blockade in melanoma (dated 2019 in TCRdb). For context, the study as a whole: In a 1:1 randomization, patients received either first-line nivolumab then ipilimumab (arm A) or ipilimumab then nivolumab (arm B). For about two dozen patients, matched tumor biopsies were obtained before treatment and at week 13, following single-agent nivolumab (arm A) or ipilimumab (arm B). Maintenance nivolumab came after both trial sequences. DNA from about 100 melanoma tumor samples collected before treatment underwent TCRbeta immunosequencing. Roughly three quarters of the matched pre- and post-treatment tumor biopsy pairs came from the same lesion. The paper as a whole reports these results and caveats: Among patients in the nivolumab-first arm (arm A), tumor TIL clonality before treatment was associated with response (P = .04). Larger, independent patient cohorts are needed to validate the response-prediction model that combines TCR metrics and mutation burden. Patients whose tumor T-cell fraction and clonality increased by week 13 were about 30 times more likely to achieve clinical benefit. Small sample sizes and reduced statistical power limited the analyses of tumor T-cell fraction within each arm. Tumor T-cell fraction and clonality correlated with PD-L1 staining and CD8+ T-cell counts but not with mutational load.

A single count supports this clone. What antigen it recognizes has not been identified. Per-base quality was not reported, and no clone a single base away is much larger than it. TCRbeta CDR3 regions were immunosequenced from genomic DNA with the immunoSEQ Assay. Before high-throughput sequencing, the genomic DNA was amplified using bias-controlled multiplex PCR. The paper's processing steps were these. To quantify the absolute abundance of each unique TCRbeta CDR3 region, the sequences were collapsed and filtered. Clonality, defined as 1 minus Pielou's evenness, was calculated using only productive rearrangements. Tumor T-cell fraction was computed by normalizing TCRbeta template counts to usable DNA, estimated from several housekeeping genes. A previously published method was used to identify clones with significantly greater frequencies in on-treatment samples than in baseline samples. In TCRdb, the immuneACCESS table is reduced to in-frame sequences with V and J assigned. These tables do not hold every clone; where another copy was compared, an unresolved V gene accounts for under half, and the others remain unexplained. The DNA was the basis for D and trimming; V, J and clone size are from that table. This sample holds roughly 18,000 clones; 65% to 75% were observed only once. The biggest ten clones account for under 5% of the sample.

In the paper's terms, the treatment or condition label means: randomized to nivolumab then ipilimumab (arm A) or the reverse (arm B). Prior DNA-damaging chemotherapy had not been received by any trial patient. CheckMate 064, a randomized, open-label phase II trial of sequential checkpoint blockade, was the source of the samples, all of which came from patients with melanoma. Tumor TCR sequencing used genomic DNA from formalin-fixed paraffin-embedded (FFPE) tissue samples. CDR1 and CDR2 were assigned from the germline V gene as MNHGY and SAAAGT. The CDR3 starts with the cysteine, ends with the phenylalanine, and has 15 residues. Just the 45-base CDR3 DNA is kept, in frame starting at base 1. Germline trimming amounts to 7 bases on V and 3 bases on J, with 10 as the count of junction bases outside the gene matches.

This receptor was obtained from a human donor with melanoma. The sequencing here drew on tumor tissue (inferred from file names), taken from a patient given nivolumab and ipilimumab in sequence. The chain is made from TRBV6-8 and TRBJ2-7, and TRBD1 matches 9 of the central bases. The CDR3 has the sequence CASNHPTGGNYEQYF. The bases read TGTGCCAGCAATCACCCGACAGGGGGAAACTACGAGCAGTACTTC.